These 2 T cell receptor beta chains share one sample of origin, sequenced in a study of response to subunit inactivated influenza vaccine. TCRdb processed the RT-PCR reads anew with MiXCR; each CDR3 protein has one entry. The data show roughly 520,000 distinct CDR3 sequences, roughly 25% seen once. This sample comprised CD4+ T cells sorted from PBMCs, obtained around 5 days after vaccination. Every receptor here comes from a man in his fifties or sixties who received an inactivated influenza vaccine.

This clonotype has a handful of counts. The genes are TRBV5-6 and TRBJ2-7; maybe TRBD2 (5 bases). Per germline, CDR1 SGHDT and CDR2 YYEEEE. The CDR3 totals 16 residues. V lost 0 bases and J lost 1, with 14 bases in between. The CDR3 DNA reads TGTGCCAGCAGCTTGGAGTCGGGGTTTCTTTCCTACGAGCAGTACTTC. This encodes CASSLESGFLSYEQYF.

The J gene is TRBJ2-7, the V gene TRBV10-3; 7 nucleotides agree with TRBD1. The CDR3 totals 12 residues. Germline V gene sequence: CDR1 ENHRY, CDR2 SYGVKD. Trimming cost V 9 bases and J 2 bases; bases outside gene matches: 4. The CDR3 here is CAIKGQAYEQYF. DNA for the CDR3: TGTGCCATAAAAGGACAGGCCTACGAGCAGTACTTC.